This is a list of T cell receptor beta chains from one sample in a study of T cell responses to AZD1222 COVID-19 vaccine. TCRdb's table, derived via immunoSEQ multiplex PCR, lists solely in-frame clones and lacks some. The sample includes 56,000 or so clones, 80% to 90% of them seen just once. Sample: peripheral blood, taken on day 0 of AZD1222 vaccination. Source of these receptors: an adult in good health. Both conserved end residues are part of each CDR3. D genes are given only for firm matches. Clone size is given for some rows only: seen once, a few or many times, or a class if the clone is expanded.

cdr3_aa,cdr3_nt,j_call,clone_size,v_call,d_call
CATSDRTGGIYNEQFF,TGTGCCACCAGTGATCGGACAGGGGGCATCTACAATGAGCAGTTCTTC,TRBJ2-1,-,TRBV24-1,TRBD1
CASSFLQGRSSEAFF,TGTGCCAGCAGCTTTCTACAGGGTAGGTCTTCTGAAGCTTTCTTT,TRBJ1-1,once,TRBV7-2,-
CASSYRRNSPLHF,TGTGCCAGCAGTTACCGACGTAATTCACCCCTCCACTTT,TRBJ1-6,-,TRBV6-5,-
CAWSVSAGIGYTF,TGTGCCTGGAGTGTAAGCGCAGGGATTGGCTACACCTTC,TRBJ1-2,-,TRBV30,-
CASSENTGLVISF,TGTGCCAGCAGTGAGAATACGGGACTCGTAATATCTTTT,TRBJ1-1,-,TRBV6-1,-
CASSLDVITGNTIYF,TGTGCCAGCAGCTTAGATGTGATAACTGGAAACACCATATATTTT,TRBJ1-3,few,TRBV7-9,-
CASSPVRGGSGANVLTF,TGTGCCAGCAGCCCAGTACGAGGGGGGTCTGGGGCCAACGTCCTGACTTTC,TRBJ2-6,-,TRBV4-2,-
CASSYTGFWQETQYF,TGTGCCAGCAGTTACACGGGATTTTGGCAAGAGACCCAGTACTTC,TRBJ2-5,-,TRBV6-5,-
CSASAGVNNSPLHF,TGCAGTGCTAGTGCAGGGGTGAATAATTCACCCCTCCACTTT,TRBJ1-6,-,TRBV20-1,-
CASGKTATGANVLTF,TGTGCCAGCGGGAAGACGGCTACTGGGGCCAACGTCCTGACTTTC,TRBJ2-6,-,TRBV6-5,-
CASSLGLSYSNQPQHF,TGTGCCAGCAGTTTGGGGCTCAGTTATAGCAATCAGCCCCAGCATTTT,TRBJ1-5,-,TRBV6-2/TRBV6-3,-
CASSRPVSYNSPLHF,TGTGCCAGCAGTCGGCCGGTATCCTATAATTCACCCCTCCACTTT,TRBJ1-6,-,TRBV28,-
CASSESRWDRHYEQYF,TGCGCCAGCAGTGAGTCCCGGTGGGACAGGCACTACGAGCAGTACTTC,TRBJ2-7,few,TRBV10-1,TRBD1
CASNPGQSSYEQYF,TGCGCCAGCAACCCTGGACAAAGCTCCTACGAGCAGTACTTC,TRBJ2-7,-,TRBV5-1,-
CSASRLGSGDTQYF,TGCAGTGCTAGTAGGCTAGGATCAGGAGATACGCAGTATTTT,TRBJ2-3,-,TRBV20-1,-
CASSSGSAFTQAFF,TGTGCCAGCAGCTCCGGGTCTGCGTTTACCCAAGCTTTCTTT,TRBJ1-1,-,TRBV7-3,-
CASSQQLRRGETQYF,TGTGCCAGCAGCCAGCAGCTCCGTAGGGGGGAGACCCAGTACTTC,TRBJ2-5,-,TRBV3-1/TRBV3-2,-
CASSAGETEAFF,TGTGCCAGCAGCGCAGGAGAGACTGAAGCTTTCTTT,TRBJ1-1,once,TRBV9,-
CASTSTQGAIYEQYF,TGTGCCAGCACTTCCACACAAGGGGCAATCTACGAGCAGTACTTC,TRBJ2-7,-,TRBV6-5,-
CASSLAGELNSPLHF,TGTGCCAGCAGCTTAGCGGGCGAACTGAATTCACCCCTCCACTTT,TRBJ1-6,-,TRBV7-8,-
CASSPRSGVNEQFF,TGTGCCAGCAGCCCGCGGAGCGGGGTGAATGAGCAGTTCTTC,TRBJ2-1,-,TRBV11-3,TRBD2
CASSPGLAGDEQYF,TGTGCCAGCAGCCCGGGACTAGCGGGGGACGAGCAGTACTTC,TRBJ2-7,once,TRBV7-2,TRBD2
CASSLWDGNQPQHF,TGTGCCAGCAGCCTTTGGGACGGCAATCAGCCCCAGCATTTT,TRBJ1-5,-,TRBV7-9,-
CASSGLGDYEQYF,TGTGCCAGTAGTGGGCTAGGGGACTACGAGCAGTACTTC,TRBJ2-7,-,TRBV19,-
CASSPTGRGTDTQYF,TGTGCCAGCAGTCCGACAGGGCGGGGCACAGATACGCAGTATTTT,TRBJ2-3,-,TRBV28,TRBD1
CATTGPAGYNEQFF,TGTGCCACGACTGGCCCGGCAGGGTACAATGAGCAGTTCTTC,TRBJ2-1,-,TRBV15,-
CASSLIQGRRNTEAFF,TGTGCCAGCAGCCTGATACAGGGGCGGAGGAACACTGAAGCTTTCTTT,TRBJ1-1,-,TRBV3-1/TRBV3-2,TRBD1
CASSGGQGAYGYTF,TGCGCCAGCAGCGGGGGACAGGGCGCCTATGGCTACACCTTC,TRBJ1-2,-,TRBV5-1,TRBD1
CASSFADSTDTQYF,TGTGCCAGCTCCTTCGCCGACAGCACAGATACGCAGTATTTT,TRBJ2-3,-,TRBV11-2,-
CASSLVQGHPLHF,TGTGCCAGCAGCTTAGTTCAGGGACATCCCCTCCACTTT,TRBJ1-6,-,TRBV11-2,-
CASSHSGTHEENSPLHF,TGTGCCAGCAGCCATAGCGGGACACACGAAGAGAATTCACCCCTCCACTTT,TRBJ1-6,-,TRBV5-7,-